This TCR beta chain was captured by sequencing in a study of CD8 T cells in ankylosing spondylitis. Study results and limitations: Made up of eight highly homologous variants, a TCR beta motif appeared characteristic of ankylosing spondylitis blood. Reportedly, significant enrichment of disease-linked clones occurred in matched ankylosing spondylitis synovial fluid.

TCRdb analysed the 5' RACE reads with MiXCR anew, one entry per CDR3 protein. The table records a few hundred thousand distinct CDR3 sequences, approximately 11% of them present only once. The germline CDR1 and CDR2 sequences are KGHSH and LQKENI. With V trimmed by 3 bases and J by 8 bases, 13 bases remained unmatched. The CDR3 has 16 amino acids. Only a few counts were recorded for this clonotype. Its specificity is unknown. The sample was blood, either unsorted or a sorted T cell fraction (not recorded which). This clonotype was sampled from a male donor with ankylosing spondylitis or in good health (not recorded which). The chain recombines TRBV18 with TRBJ1-2, with 9 bases aligning to TRBD1. In DNA, the CDR3 is TGTGCCAGCTCACCTTCGGGACAGGGCATTGCTGGGGGCTACACCTTC. Translating it yields CASSPSGQGIAGGYTF. Full variable domain (remainder filled in from reference TRBV18 and TRBJ1-2): NAGVMQNPRHLVRRRGQEARLRCSPMKGHSHVYWYRQLPEEGLKFMVYLQKENIIDESGMPKERFSAEFPKEGPSILRIQQVVRGDSAAYFCASSPSGQGIAGGYTFGSGTRLTVV.